This T cell receptor beta chain was captured in a study of control samples from healthy donors and cancer patients. This CDR3 is 16 amino acids long. V lost 1 base, J lost 0 bases, and 12 bases lay in between. From germline, CDR1 is MNHNS and CDR2 SASEGT. The assay was immunoSEQ multiplex PCR, and TCRdb's table has in-frame clones only and misses some. This table holds 100,000 to 150,000 clones, approximately 92% found once. The chain uses TRBV6-1 and TRBJ2-5; a weak D match, TRBD2 (6 bases). The source is a woman aged 45-60 years in good health. Sequences were obtained from blood. CDR3 region: CASSEGVRTNQETQYF. In DNA, the CDR3 is TGTGCCAGCAGTGAAGGTGTGAGGACTAACCAAGAGACCCAGTACTTC.